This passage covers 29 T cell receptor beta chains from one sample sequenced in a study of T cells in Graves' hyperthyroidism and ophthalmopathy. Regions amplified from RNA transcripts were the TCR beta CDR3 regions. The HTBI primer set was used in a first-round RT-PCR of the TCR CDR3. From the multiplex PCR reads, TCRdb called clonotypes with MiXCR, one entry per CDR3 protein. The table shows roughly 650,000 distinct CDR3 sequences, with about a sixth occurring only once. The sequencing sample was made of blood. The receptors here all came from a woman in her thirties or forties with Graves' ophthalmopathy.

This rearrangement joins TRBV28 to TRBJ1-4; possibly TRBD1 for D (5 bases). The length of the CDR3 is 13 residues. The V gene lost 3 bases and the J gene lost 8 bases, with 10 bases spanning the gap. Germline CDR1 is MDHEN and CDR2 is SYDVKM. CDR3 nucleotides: TGTGCCAGCAGTTTGTTCAGGGTCGAAAAACTGTTTTTT. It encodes CASSLFRVEKLFF.

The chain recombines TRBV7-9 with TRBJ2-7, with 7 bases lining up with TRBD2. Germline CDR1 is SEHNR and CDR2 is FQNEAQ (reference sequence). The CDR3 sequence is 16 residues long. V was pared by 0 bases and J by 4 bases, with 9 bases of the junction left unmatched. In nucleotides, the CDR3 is TGTGCCAGCAGCTTAGCGGCGGGAGCTCTGGGATACGAGCAGTACTTC. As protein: CASSLAAGALGYEQYF.

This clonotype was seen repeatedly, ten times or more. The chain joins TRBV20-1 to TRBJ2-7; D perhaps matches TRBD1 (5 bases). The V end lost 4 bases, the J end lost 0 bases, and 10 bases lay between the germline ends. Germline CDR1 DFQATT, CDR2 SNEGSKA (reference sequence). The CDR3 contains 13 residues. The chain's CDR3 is CSATETVSYEQYF. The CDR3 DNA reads TGCAGTGCTACCGAGACAGTCTCCTACGAGCAGTACTTC.

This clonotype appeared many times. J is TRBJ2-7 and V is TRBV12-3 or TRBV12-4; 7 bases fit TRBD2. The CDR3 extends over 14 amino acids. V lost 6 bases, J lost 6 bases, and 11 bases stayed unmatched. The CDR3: CASSPKGLHLEQYF. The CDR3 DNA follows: TGTGCCAGCAGCCCGAAGGGACTACACCTCGAGCAGTACTTC.

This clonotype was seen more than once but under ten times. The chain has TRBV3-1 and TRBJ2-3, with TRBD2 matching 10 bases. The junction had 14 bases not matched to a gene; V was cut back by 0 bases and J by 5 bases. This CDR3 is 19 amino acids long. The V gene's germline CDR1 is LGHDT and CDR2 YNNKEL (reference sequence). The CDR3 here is CASSQDSGWLAGVGDTQYF. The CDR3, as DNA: TGTGCCAGCAGCCAAGATTCGGGTTGGCTAGCGGGAGTTGGAGATACGCAGTATTTT.

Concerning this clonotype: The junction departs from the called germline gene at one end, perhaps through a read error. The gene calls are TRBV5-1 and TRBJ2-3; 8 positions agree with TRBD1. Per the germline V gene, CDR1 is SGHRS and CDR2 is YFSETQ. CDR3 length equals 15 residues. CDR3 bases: TGTGCCAGCAGCGTAGACGGGACAGGATCAGGTACGCAGTATTTT. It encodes CASSVDGTGSGTQYF.

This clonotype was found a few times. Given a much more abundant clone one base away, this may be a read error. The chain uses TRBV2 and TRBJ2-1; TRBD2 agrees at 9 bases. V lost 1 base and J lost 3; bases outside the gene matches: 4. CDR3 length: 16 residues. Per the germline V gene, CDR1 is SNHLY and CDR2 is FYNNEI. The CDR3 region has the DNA TGTGCCAGCAGTGAAGGGACAGCGGGAGGCTACAATGAGCAGTTCTTC. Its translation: CASSEGTAGGYNEQFF. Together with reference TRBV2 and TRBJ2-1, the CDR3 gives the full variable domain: EPEVTQTPSHQVTQMGQEVILRCVPISNHLYFYWYRQILGQKVEFLVSFYNNEISEKSEIFDDQFSVERPDGSNFTLKIRSTKLEDSAMYFCASSEGTAGGYNEQFFGPGTRLTVL.

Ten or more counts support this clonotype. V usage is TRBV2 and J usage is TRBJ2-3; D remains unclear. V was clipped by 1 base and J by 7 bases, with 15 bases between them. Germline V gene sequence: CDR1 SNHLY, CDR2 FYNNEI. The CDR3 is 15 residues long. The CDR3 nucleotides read TGTGCCAGCAGTGAAGGTAGTCCACCTTCAAATACGCAGTATTTT. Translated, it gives CASSEGSPPSNTQYF.

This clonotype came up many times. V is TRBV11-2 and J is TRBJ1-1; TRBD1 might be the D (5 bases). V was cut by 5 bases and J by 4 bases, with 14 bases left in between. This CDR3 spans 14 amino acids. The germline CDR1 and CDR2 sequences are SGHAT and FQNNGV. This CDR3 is CASSNRQKTTEAFF. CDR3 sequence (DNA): TGTGCCAGCAGCAATCGACAGAAAACCACTGAAGCTTTCTTT.

The CDR3 region has the DNA TGCAGCGTTGAATACCTGGACAGGGATTTGAAGGGTTCCTACAATGAGCAGTTCTTC. It yields the protein CSVEYLDRDLKGSYNEQFF. This rearrangement joins TRBV29-1 to TRBJ2-1; 8 nucleotides align to TRBD1. Germline trimming cut 2 bases from V and 1 base from J; bases unmatched to any gene: 16. Germline CDR1 is SQVTM and CDR2 is ANQGSEA. The CDR3 covers 19 residues.

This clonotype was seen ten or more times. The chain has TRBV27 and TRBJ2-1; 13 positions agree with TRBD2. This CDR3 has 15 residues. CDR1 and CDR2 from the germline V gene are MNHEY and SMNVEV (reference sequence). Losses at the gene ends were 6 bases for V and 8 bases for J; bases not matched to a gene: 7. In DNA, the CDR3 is TGTGCCAGCAGCTCAGGGACTAGCGGGATCTATGAGCAGTTCTTC. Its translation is CASSSGTSGIYEQFF.

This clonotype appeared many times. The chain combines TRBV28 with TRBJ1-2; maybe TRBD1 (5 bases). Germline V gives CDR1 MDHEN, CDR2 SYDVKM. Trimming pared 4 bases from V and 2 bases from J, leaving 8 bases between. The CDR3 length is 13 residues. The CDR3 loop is CASSSGGNYGYTF. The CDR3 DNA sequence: TGTGCCAGCAGTTCCGGGGGAAACTATGGCTACACCTTC.

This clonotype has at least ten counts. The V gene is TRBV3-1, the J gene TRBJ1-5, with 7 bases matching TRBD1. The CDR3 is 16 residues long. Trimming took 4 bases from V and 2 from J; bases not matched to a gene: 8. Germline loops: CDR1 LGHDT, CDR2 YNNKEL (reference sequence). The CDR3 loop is CASSLGAGGRNQPQHF. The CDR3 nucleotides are TGTGCCAGCAGCCTGGGGGCAGGGGGGCGCAATCAGCCCCAGCATTTT.

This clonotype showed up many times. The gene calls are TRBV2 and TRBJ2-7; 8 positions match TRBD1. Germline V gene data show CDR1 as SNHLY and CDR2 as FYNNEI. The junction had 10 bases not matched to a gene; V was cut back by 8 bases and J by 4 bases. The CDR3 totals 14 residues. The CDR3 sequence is CASSRTGMFYEQYF. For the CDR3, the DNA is TGTGCCAGCTCCAGGACAGGGATGTTTTACGAGCAGTACTTC.

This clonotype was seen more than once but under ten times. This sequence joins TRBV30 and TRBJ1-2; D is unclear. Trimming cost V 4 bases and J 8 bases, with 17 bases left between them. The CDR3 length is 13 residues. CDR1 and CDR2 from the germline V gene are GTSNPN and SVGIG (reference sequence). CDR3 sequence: CAWTRVEGGGYTF. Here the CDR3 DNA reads TGTGCCTGGACCCGCGTAGAGGGTGGGGGCTACACCTTC.

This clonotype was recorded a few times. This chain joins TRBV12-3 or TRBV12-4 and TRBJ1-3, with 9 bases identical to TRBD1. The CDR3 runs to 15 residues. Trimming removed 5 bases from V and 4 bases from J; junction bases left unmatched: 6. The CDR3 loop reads CASSLQGQGGNTIYF. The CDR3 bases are TGTGCCAGCAGTCTCCAGGGACAGGGAGGAAACACCATATATTTT.

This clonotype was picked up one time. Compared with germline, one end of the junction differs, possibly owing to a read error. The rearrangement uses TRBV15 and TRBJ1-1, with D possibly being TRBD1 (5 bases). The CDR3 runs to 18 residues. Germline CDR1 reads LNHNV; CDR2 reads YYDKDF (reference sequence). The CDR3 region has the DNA TGTGCCACCAGCAGAGCTGCCCAAATAAGGGGAGGGCACACTGAAGCTTCCTTT. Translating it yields CATSRAAQIRGGHTEASF.

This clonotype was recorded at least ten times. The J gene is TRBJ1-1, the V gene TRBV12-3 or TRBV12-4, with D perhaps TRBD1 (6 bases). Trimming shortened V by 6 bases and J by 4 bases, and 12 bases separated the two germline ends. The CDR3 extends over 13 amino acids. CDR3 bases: TGTGCCAGCAGGTTACAGGGTATCACTGAAGCTTTCTTT. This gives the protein CASRLQGITEAFF.

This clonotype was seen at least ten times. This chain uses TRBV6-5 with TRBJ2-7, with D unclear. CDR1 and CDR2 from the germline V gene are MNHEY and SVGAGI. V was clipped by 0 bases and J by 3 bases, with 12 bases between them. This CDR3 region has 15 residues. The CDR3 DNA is TGTGCCAGCAGTTACTCGAGATCCGCCCTCTACGAGCAGTACTTC. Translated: CASSYSRSALYEQYF.

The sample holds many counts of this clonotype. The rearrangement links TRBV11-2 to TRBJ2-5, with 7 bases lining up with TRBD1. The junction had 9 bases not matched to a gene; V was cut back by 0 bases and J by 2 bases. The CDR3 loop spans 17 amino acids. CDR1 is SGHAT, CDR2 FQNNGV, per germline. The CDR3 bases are TGTGCCAGCAGCTTAGATTGGCTCGGGACAGCACAAGAGACCCAGTACTTC. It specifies CASSLDWLGTAQETQYF.

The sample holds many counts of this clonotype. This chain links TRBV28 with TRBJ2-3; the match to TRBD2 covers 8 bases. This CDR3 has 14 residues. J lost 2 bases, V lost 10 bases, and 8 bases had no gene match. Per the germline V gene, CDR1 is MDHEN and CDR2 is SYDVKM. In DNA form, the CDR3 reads TGTGCCACTAAAGCGGGAGAGGTCACAGATACGCAGTATTTT. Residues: CATKAGEVTDTQYF.

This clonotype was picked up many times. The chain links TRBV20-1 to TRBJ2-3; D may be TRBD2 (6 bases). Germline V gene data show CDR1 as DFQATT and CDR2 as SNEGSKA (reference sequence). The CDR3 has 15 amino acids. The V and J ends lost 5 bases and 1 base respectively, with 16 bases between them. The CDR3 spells CSAAKGLGGTDTQYF. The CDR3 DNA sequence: TGCAGTGCTGCGAAGGGACTGGGGGGCACAGATACGCAGTATTTT.

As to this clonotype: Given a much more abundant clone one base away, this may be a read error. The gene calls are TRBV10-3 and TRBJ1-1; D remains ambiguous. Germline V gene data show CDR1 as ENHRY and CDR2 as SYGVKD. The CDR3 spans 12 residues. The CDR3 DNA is TGTGCCATCAGTGTTGCGAACAATGAAGCTTTCTTT. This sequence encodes CAISVANNEAFF.

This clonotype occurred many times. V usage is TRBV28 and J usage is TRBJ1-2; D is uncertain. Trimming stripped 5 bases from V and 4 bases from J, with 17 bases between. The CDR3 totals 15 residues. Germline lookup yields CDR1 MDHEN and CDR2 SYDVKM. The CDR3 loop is CASSPLSRWGYGYTF. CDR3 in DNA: TGTGCCAGCAGTCCCCTCTCGAGATGGGGCTATGGCTACACCTTC.

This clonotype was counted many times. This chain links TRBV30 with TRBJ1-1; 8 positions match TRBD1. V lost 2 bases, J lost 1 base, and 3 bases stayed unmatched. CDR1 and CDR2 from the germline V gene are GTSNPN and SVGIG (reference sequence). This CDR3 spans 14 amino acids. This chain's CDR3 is CAWSNRGWNTEAFF. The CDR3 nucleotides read TGTGCCTGGAGTAACAGGGGGTGGAACACTGAAGCTTTCTTT.

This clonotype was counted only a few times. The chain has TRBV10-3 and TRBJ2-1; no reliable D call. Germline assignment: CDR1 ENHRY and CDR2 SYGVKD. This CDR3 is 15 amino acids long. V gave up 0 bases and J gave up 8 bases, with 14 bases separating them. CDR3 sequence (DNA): TGTGCCATCAGTGAGTCGATTTCGGACCACGATGAGCAGTTCTTC. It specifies CAISESISDHDEQFF.

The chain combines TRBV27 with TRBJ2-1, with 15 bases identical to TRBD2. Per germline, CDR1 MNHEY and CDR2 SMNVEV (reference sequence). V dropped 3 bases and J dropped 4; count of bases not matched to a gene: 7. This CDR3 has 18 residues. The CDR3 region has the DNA TGTGCCAGCAGTTTCGGGACTAGCGGGAGGCGGATTTACAATGAGCAGTTCTTC. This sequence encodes CASSFGTSGRRIYNEQFF.

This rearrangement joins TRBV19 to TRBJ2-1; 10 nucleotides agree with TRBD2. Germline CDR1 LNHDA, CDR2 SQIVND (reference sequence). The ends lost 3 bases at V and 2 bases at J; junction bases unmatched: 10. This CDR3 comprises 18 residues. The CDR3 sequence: CASSIFGFGTSAYNEQFF. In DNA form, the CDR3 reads TGTGCCAGTAGTATCTTCGGGTTCGGGACTAGCGCCTACAATGAGCAGTTCTTC.

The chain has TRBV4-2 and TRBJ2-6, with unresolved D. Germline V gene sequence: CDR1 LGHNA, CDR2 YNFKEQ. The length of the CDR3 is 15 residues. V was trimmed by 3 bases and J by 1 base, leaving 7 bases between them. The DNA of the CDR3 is TGTGCCAGCAGCCACCTAGGGTCTGGGGCCAACGTCCTGACTTTC. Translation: CASSHLGSGANVLTF.